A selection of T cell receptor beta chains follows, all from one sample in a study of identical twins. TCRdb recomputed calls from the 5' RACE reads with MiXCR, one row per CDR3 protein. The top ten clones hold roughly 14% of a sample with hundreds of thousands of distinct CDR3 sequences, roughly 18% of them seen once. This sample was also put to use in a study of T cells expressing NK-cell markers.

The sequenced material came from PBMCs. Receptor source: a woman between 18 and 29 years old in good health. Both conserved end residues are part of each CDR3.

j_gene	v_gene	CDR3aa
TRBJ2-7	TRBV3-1	CASSQQGVYEQYF
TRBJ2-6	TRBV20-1	CSARRTPGQGSSSGANVLTF
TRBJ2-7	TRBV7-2	CASRVAGVYEQYF
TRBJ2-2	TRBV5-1	CASSETGELFF
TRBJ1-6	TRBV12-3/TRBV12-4	CASGQANSPLHF
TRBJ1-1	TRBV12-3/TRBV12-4	CASRGQGFRAFF
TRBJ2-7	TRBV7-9	CASSLVGGHTYEQYF
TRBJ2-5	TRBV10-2	CASMQGVEETQYF
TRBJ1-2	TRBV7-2	CASSPRQGLAFGYTF
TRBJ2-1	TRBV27	CASSSGLWNEQFF
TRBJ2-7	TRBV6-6	CASNLSGEQYF
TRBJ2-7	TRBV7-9	CASSLGGTSGNEQYF
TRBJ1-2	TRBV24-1	CATSEGPGQYGYTF
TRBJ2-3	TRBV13	CASSPEARTDTQYF
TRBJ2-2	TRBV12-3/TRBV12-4	CASSPHRRTGELFF